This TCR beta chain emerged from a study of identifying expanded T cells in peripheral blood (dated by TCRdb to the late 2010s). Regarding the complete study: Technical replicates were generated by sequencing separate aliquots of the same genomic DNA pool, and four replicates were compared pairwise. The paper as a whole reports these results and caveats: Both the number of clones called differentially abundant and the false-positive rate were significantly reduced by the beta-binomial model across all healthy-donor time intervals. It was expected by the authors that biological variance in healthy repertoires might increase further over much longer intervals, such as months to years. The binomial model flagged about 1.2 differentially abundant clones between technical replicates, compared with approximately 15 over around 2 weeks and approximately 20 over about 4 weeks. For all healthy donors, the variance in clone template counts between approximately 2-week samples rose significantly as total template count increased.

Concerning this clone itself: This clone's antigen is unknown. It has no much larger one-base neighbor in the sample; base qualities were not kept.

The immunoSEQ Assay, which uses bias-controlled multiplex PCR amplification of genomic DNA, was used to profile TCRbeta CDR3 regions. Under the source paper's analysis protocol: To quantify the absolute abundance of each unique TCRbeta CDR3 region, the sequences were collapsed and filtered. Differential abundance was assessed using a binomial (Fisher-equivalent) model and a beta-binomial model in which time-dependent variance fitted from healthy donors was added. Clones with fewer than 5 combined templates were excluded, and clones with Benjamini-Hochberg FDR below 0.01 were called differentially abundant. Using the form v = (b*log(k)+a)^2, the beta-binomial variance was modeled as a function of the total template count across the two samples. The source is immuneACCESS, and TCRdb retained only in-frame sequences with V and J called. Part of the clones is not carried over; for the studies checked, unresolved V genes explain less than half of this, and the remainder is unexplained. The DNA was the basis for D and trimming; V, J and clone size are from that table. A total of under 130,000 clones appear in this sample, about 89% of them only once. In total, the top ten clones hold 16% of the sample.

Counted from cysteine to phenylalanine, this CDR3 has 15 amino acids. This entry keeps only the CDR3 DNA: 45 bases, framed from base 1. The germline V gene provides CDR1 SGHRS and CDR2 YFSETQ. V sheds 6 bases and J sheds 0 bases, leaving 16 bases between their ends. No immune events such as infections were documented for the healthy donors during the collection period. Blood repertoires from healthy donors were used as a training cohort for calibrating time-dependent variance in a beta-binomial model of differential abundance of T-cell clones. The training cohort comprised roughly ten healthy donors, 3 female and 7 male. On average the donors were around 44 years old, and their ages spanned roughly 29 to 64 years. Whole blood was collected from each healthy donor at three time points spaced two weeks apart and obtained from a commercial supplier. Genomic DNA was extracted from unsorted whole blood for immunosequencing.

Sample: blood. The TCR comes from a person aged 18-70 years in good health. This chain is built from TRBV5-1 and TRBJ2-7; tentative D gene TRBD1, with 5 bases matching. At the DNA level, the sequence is TGCGCCAGCACCCTCCTCGCAGGGCGCTCCTACGAGCAGTACTTC. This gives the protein CASTLLAGRSYEQYF.